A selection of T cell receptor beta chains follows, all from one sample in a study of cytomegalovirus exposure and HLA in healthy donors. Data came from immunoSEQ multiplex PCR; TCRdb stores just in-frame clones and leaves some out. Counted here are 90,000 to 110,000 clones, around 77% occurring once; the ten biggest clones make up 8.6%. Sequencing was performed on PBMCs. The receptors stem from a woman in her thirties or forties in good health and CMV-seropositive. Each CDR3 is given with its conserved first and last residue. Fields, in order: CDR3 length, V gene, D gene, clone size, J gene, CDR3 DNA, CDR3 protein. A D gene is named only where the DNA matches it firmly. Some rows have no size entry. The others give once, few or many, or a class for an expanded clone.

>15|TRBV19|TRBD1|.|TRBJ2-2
TGTGCCAGTAGTTTACAGGGGGCGAGCACCGGGGAGCTGTTTTTT
CASSLQGASTGELFF
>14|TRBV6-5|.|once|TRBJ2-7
TGTGCCAGCAGTAAACCAGGGATGTCTAACGAGCAGTACTTC
CASSKPGMSNEQYF
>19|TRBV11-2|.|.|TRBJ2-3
TGTGCCAGCAGCTTAAGTACCCCCGCCCGGCAGGGGAAAGCAGATACGCAGTATTTT
CASSLSTPARQGKADTQYF
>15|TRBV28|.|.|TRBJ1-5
TGTGCCAGCAGTTTATTCGGACTGCTCAATCAGCCCCAGCATTTT
CASSLFGLLNQPQHF
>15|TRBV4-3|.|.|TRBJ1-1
TGCGCCAGCAGCCAAGACCCGGGTTCGGGGACTGAAGCTTTCTTT
CASSQDPGSGTEAFF
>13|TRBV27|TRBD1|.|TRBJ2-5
TGTGCCAGCAGTTTAGACAGGGGAGAGACCCAGTACTTC
CASSLDRGETQYF
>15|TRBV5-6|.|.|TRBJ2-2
TGTGCCAGCAGCAGAGGCAAGTTGAACACCGGGGAGCTGTTTTTT
CASSRGKLNTGELFF
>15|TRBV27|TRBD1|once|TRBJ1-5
TGTGCCAGCAGTTCGGGGACAGGGAACAATCAGCCCCAGCATTTT
CASSSGTGNNQPQHF
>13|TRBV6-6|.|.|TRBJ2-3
TGTGCCAGCATGAGATCTAGCACAGATACGCAGTATTTT
CASMRSSTDTQYF
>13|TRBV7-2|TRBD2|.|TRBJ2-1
TGTGCCAGCAGCTTTTATAGGGACTACGAGCAGTTCTTC
CASSFYRDYEQFF
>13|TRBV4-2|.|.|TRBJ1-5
TGTGCCAGCAGCCAGGGAGGCCACCTTCCCCAGCATTTT
CASSQGGHLPQHF
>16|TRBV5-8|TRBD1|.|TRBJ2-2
TGTGCCAGCAGCCGCGACGGGACAGGGGGCACCGGGGAGCTGTTTTTT
CASSRDGTGGTGELFF
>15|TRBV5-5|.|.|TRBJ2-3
TGTGCCACCCAGGGGCGAGTATTAGAGGTAGATACGCAGTATTTT
CATQGRVLEVDTQYF
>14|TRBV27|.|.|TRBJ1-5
TGTGCCAGCAGTTCGAGCCCCGGGAGTCAGCCCCAGCATTTT
CASSSSPGSQPQHF
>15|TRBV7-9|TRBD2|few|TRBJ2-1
TGTGCCAGCAGCCCTAGGACTAGCGGAACCCTCCGGCAGTTCTTC
CASSPRTSGTLRQFF
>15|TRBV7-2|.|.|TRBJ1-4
TGTGCCAGCAGCTTAATGGGGGCGAGAGATGAAAAACTGTTTTTT
CASSLMGARDEKLFF
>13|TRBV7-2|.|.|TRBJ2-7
TGTGCCAGCAGCCCGCGGGTTACCTACGAGCAGTACTTC
CASSPRVTYEQYF
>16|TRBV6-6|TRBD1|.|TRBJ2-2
TGTGCCAGCAGTTCGAGGGACAGGGGGAACACCGGGGAGCTGTTTTTT
CASSSRDRGNTGELFF
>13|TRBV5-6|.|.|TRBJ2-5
TGTGCCAGCAGCCCGGGACTCCAAGAGACCCAGTACTTC
CASSPGLQETQYF
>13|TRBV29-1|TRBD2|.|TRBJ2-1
TGCAGCGTAGCGGGAGGGGTCGACAATGAGCAGTTCTTC
CSVAGGVDNEQFF
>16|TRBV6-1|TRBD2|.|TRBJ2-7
TGTGCCAGCAGTGACCGACTAGCGGGAAAGACCTACGAGCAGTACTTC
CASSDRLAGKTYEQYF
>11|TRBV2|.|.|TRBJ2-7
TGTGCCAGCAGTGAAGTGGGGCTCGAGTACTTC
CASSEVGLEYF
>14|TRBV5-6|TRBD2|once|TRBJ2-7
TGTGCCAGCGAGCGCAGCGGGAGGGGGTACGAGCAGTACTTC
CASERSGRGYEQYF
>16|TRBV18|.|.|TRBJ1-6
TGTGCCAGCTCAGGAGGGCCGAGCTCCTATAATTCACCCCTCCACTTT
CASSGGPSSYNSPLHF
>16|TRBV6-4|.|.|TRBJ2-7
TGTGCCAGCAGTGAGGGCTGGGCAGGAGGAGCCTACGAGCAGTACTTC
CASSEGWAGGAYEQYF
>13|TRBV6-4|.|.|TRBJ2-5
TGTGCCAGCAGTCCCGATAGCGGTGAGACCCAGTACTTC
CASSPDSGETQYF
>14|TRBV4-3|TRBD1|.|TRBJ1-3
TGCGCCAGCAGCCAAGATTCTGTCCGGGACAGCATATATTTT
CASSQDSVRDSIYF
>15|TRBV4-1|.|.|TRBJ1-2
TGCGCCAGCAGCGGGCAGGGTGTGCCGGGTTTTGGCTACACCTTC
CASSGQGVPGFGYTF
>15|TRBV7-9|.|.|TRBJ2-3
TGTGCCAGCAGCCCGATCGGTGCTAGCACAGATACGCAGTATTTT
CASSPIGASTDTQYF
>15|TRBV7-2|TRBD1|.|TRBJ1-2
TGTGCCAGCAGCTTAGTGAGGGGGCGAGGTTATGGCTACACCTTC
CASSLVRGRGYGYTF
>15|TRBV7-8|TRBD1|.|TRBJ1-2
TGTGCCAGCAGCGCTGACAGGGGGTGGGACTATGGCTACACCTTC
CASSADRGWDYGYTF
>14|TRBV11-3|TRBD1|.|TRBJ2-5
TGTGCCAGCAGCACGGACAGGGGCTGGGAGACCCAGTACTTC
CASSTDRGWETQYF
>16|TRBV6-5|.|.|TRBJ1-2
TGTGCCAGCAGTTACTCGGTCAGGGAGGGGCAAGGTGGCTACACCTTC
CASSYSVREGQGGYTF
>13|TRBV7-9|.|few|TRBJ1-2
TGTGCCAGCAGCCCCACAGGGTCCTATGGCTACACCTTC
CASSPTGSYGYTF
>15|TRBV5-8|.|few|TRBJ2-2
TGTGCCAGCAGCTTGAAGTGGGGCTACACCGGGGAGCTGTTTTTT
CASSLKWGYTGELFF
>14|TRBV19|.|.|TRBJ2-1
TGTGCCAGTAGTTACCTCCGACAGGACAATGAGCAGTTCTTC
CASSYLRQDNEQFF
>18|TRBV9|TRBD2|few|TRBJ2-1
TGTGCCAGCAGCGTAGTCTCAGGGACTAACGGGGGGTACAATGAGCAGTTCTTC
CASSVVSGTNGGYNEQFF
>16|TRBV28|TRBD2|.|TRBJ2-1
TGTGCCAGCAGTTATATTAGCGGGGGGGCCTACAATGAGCAGTTCTTC
CASSYISGGAYNEQFF